The present entry profiles one TCR beta chain with its context. The target antigen is unknown. Each gene name is a mouse one. The read comes to an end 1 residue before the CDR3 does, leaving the germline J gene to fill in the end. Profiled with immunoSEQ multiplex PCR; TCRdb holds only in-frame clones, not every one. The sample consists of tens of thousands of clones, 72% of them appearing once. Per germline, CDR1 NNHDY and CDR2 SYVADS. J lost 6 bases, V lost 2 bases, and 2 bases had no gene match. The CDR3 length is 13 residues. This entry belongs to a study of tissue T cells after allogeneic stem cell transplantation. Study outcomes and limitations: Across patients, clones rarely overlapped, yet motif clusters were shared tissue-specifically. Anatomically similar tissues had similar TCR repertoires within each patient.

The chain is built from TRBV13-3 and TRBJ2-5, with TRBD2 matching over 8 bases. This receptor was obtained from a female BALB/c mouse in good health. This strain's MHC haplotype is H2-d. The sequencing input was spleen. CDR3 sequence: CASSDLGGDTQYF. The CDR3 bases that were read are TGTGCCAGCAGTGACCTGGGGGGCGACACCCAGTAC.